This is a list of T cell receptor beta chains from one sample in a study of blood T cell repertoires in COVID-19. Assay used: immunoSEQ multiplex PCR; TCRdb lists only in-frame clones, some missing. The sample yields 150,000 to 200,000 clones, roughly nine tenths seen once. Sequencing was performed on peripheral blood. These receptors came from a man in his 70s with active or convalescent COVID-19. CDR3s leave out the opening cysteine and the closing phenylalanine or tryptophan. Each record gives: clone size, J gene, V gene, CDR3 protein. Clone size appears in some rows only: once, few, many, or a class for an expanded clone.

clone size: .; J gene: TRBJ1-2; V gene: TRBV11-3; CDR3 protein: ASSLEGQYGYT
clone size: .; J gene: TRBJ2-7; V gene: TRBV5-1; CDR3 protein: ASSSSGSSYEQY
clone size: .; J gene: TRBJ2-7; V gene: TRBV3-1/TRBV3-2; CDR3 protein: ASSQARGYEQY
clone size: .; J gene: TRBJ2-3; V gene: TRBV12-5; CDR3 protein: ASGSTPDTQY
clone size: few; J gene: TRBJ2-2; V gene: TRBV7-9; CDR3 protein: ASSLAQGGPTGELF
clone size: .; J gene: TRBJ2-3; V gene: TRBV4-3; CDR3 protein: ASSQRVSSGSFLDTQY
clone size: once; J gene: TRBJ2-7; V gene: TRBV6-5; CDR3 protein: ASSYGGTAYEQY
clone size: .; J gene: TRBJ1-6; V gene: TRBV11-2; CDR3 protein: ASSAGTGRNSPLH
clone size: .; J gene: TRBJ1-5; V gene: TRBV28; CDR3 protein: ASSWGTGVAGQPQH
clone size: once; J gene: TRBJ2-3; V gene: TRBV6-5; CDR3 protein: ASFGGVGTDTQY
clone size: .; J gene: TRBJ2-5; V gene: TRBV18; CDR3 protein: ASSLLSGTLKETQY
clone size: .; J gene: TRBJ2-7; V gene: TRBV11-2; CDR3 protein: ASSLEPSGSHEQY
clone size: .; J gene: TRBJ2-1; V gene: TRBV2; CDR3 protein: ASSAGPRRTLYNEQF
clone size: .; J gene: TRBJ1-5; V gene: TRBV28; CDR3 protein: ASSKRRSEGQPQH
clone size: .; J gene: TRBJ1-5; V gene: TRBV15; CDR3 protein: ATSRDPVPSDQH
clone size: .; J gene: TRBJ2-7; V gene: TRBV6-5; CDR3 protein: ASRSLRDRDREQY
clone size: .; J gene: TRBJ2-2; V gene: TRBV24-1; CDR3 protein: ATSDLASPTGELF
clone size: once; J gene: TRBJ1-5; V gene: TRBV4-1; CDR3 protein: ASSQSDSRNQPQH
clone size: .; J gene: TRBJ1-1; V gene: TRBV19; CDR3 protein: ASSNRPNTEAF
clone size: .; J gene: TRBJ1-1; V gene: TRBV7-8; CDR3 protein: ASSQSHAWAGRFIEAF
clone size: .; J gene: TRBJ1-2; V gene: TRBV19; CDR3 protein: ASDPNRGTNYGYT
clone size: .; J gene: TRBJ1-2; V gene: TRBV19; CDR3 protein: ASTDAGRRGYT
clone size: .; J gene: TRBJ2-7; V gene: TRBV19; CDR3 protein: ASSAGTGYEQY
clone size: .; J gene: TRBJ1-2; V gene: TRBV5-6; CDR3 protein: ASSFFGQAPNYGYT
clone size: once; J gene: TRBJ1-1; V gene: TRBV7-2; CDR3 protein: ASSLGGSSGAF
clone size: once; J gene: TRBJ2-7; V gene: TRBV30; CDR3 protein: AWSVQVYEQY
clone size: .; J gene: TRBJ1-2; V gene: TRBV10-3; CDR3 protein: AIPQQRGHGANYGYT
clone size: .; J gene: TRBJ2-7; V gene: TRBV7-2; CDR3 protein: ASSLDSGRRNEQY
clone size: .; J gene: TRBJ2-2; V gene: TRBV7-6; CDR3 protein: ASSLFKGDTGELF
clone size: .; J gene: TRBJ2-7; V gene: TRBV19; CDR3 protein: ASSIRQDEQY
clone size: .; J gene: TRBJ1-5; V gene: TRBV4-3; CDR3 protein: ASSQDYPLAGGANSNQPQH
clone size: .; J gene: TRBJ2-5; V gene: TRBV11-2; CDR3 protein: ASSARDRTQETQY
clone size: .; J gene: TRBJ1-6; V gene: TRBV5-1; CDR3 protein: ASSLGGVTNSPLH
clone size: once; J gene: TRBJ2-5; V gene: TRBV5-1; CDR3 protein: ASSPRARDMATQY
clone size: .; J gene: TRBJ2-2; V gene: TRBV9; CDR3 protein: ASSVGALAGSMF
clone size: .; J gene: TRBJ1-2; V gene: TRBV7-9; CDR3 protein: ASSPDRGGYT
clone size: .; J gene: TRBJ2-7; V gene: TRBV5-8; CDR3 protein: ASSPGLAGGWGEQY
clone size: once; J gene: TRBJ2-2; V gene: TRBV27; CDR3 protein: ASSSQGAGELF
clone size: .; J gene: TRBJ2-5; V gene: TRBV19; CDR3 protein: ASSIGGGARTQY
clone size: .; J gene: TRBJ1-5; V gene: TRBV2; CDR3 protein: ASRGAGGREH